A single sample gave rise to the 21 T cell receptor beta chains below, sequenced in a study of response to subunit inactivated influenza vaccine. In TCRdb, the RT-PCR reads were re-called with MiXCR into one record per CDR3 protein. The sample lists about 500,000 distinct CDR3 sequences, about 7.2% occurring once. The sequenced sample was PBMCs from blood, obtained 23 months after vaccination. These receptor sequences come from a man between 45 and 75 years old who received an inactivated influenza vaccine.

The chain has TRBV5-1 and TRBJ2-7; 10 bases line up with TRBD2. Unmatched junction bases numbered 4, after V lost 0 bases and J lost 4 bases. Looked up from germline, CDR1 is SGHRS and CDR2 is YFSETQ. The CDR3 spans 15 residues. The CDR3 loop reads CASSLVAGGWYEQYF. CDR3 bases: TGCGCCAGCAGCTTGGTAGCGGGAGGTTGGTACGAGCAGTACTTC.

This chain uses TRBV24-1 with TRBJ2-5; 7 bases are shared with TRBD1. CDR3 size: 16 residues. V was clipped by 0 bases and J by 2 bases; unmatched bases: 5. Germline V lookup: CDR1 KGHDR, CDR2 SFDVKD. CDR3 DNA sequence: TGTGCCACCAGTGATTTGAGTACGGGACAGCAAGAGACCCAGTACTTC. Amino acid sequence: CATSDLSTGQQETQYF.

This clonotype was picked up a small number of times. V is TRBV4-3 and J is TRBJ1-4, with TRBD1 matching 9 bases. The CDR3 runs 19 residues. Germline trimming cut 4 bases from V and 1 base from J; bases unmatched to any gene: 13. Per germline, CDR1 LGHNA and CDR2 YSLEER. CDR3 DNA: TGCGCCAGCAGCCCAGCCGGGACAGGGCGATGGAGAACTAATGAAAAACTGTTTTTT. Encoded protein: CASSPAGTGRWRTNEKLFF.

The sample holds many counts of this clonotype. The chain combines TRBV20-1 with TRBJ2-1; D gene ambiguous. The CDR3 has 12 residues. Trimming shortened V by 3 bases and J by 4 bases, and 7 bases separated the two germline ends. Germline V gene lookup returns CDR1 DFQATT and CDR2 SNEGSKA (reference sequence). The CDR3 DNA is TGCAGTGCTAGCCAAGAGTACAATGAGCAGTTCTTC. Its protein is CSASQEYNEQFF.

Comment on this clonotype: It may be a read error: a sequence one base away is much more abundant. This chain uses TRBV6-1 with TRBJ2-7, with TRBD1 matching 7 bases. The CDR3 is 14 residues long. The germline V gene encodes CDR1 MNHNS and CDR2 SASEGT. V lost 3 bases to trimming and J lost 0 bases; unmatched junction nucleotides: 2. CDR3 region: CASSDRGNSYEQYF. In DNA form, the CDR3 reads TGTGCCAGCAGTGACAGGGGGAACTCCTACGAGCAGTACTTC.

This clonotype has at least ten counts. The V and J genes are TRBV6-4 and TRBJ1-2; 7 positions match TRBD1. The CDR3 runs 12 residues. Germline CDR1 is MRHNA and CDR2 is SNTAGT. Written as DNA, the CDR3 is TGTGCAAGTAGACAGGGCGGCAGTGGCTACACCTTC. Residues: CASRQGGSGYTF.

The chain links TRBV6-5 to TRBJ2-7; 11 bases line up with TRBD2. This CDR3 comprises 15 residues. Unmatched junction bases numbered 7, after V lost 4 bases and J lost 5 bases. Germline assignment: CDR1 MNHEY and CDR2 SVGAGI. CDR3 coding DNA: TGTGCCAGCAGTTCCTTTAGCGGGAGGGACAACGAGCAGTACTTC. Translating gives CASSSFSGRDNEQYF.

At least ten counts were recorded for this clonotype. This sequence joins TRBV12-3 or TRBV12-4 and TRBJ2-7; no firm D call. Trimming removed 6 bases at V and 4 bases at J, with 13 bases between. The CDR3 has 13 amino acids. The CDR3, as DNA: TGTGCCAGCAGCCAGACTTCCAAGTACGAGCAGTACTTC. Its protein is CASSQTSKYEQYF.

This clonotype was found many times. The chain carries TRBV10-3 and TRBJ1-2; the D gene is possibly TRBD1 (6 bases). Germline loops: CDR1 ENHRY, CDR2 SYGVKD. The CDR3 covers 15 residues. Trimming pared 4 bases from V and 4 bases from J, leaving 16 bases between. The CDR3 loop reads CAISAKGGWFYGYTF. In DNA form, the CDR3 reads TGTGCCATCAGTGCGAAAGGGGGTTGGTTCTATGGCTACACCTTC.

This clonotype was counted many times. The V call is TRBV20-1, the J call TRBJ2-1; TRBD2 matches at 10 bases. Germline V gene data show CDR1 as DFQATT and CDR2 as SNEGSKA (reference sequence). The CDR3 length is 15 residues. V trimming: 0 bases; J trimming: 4 bases; junction bases outside the gene matches: 3. The chain's CDR3 is CSAREGLALYNEQFF. Written as DNA, the CDR3 is TGCAGTGCTAGAGAGGGACTAGCGCTATACAATGAGCAGTTCTTC.

This clonotype was detected only a few times. The CDR3, as DNA: TGTGCCAGCAGCTTATGGGACATGCCCTACGAGCAGTACTTC. It codes for CASSLWDMPYEQYF. The rearrangement links TRBV7-9 to TRBJ2-7; possible D gene TRBD1, 6 bases. Trimming took off 2 bases at V and 2 bases at J, with 10 bases between the two ends. The germline gives CDR1 SEHNR, CDR2 FQNEAQ (reference sequence). The CDR3 extends over 14 amino acids.

This clonotype was recorded many times. V and J are TRBV9 and TRBJ2-2; D call uncertain. CDR1 SGDLS and CDR2 YYNGEE come from the germline V gene. With 0 bases removed from V and 6 bases from J, the gap between germline ends came to 6 bases. CDR3 length: 13 amino acids. Written as DNA, the CDR3 is TGTGCCAGCAGCGTAGCTAATCCCGGGGAGCTGTTTTTT. Its translation is CASSVANPGELFF.

The table lists this clonotype with a few counts. V gene TRBV18 combines with J gene TRBJ2-7, with D maybe TRBD1 (6 bases). CDR1 is KGHSH and CDR2 is LQKENI in the germline V gene. Trimming pared 3 bases from V and 3 bases from J, leaving 15 bases between. There are 15 residues in the CDR3. CDR3 region: CASSPSDRISYEQYF. CDR3 in DNA: TGTGCCAGCTCACCCTCGGACAGAATAAGCTACGAGCAGTACTTC.

The CDR3 DNA sequence: TGCAGTGCTAGAGGCGGAACGTACAGGGCAAGGAACACTGAAGCTTTCTTT. The encoded protein is CSARGGTYRARNTEAFF. The chain couples TRBV20-1 to TRBJ1-1; a weak D match, TRBD1 (6 bases). The CDR3 sequence is 17 residues long. Trimming took 1 base from V and 1 from J, leaving 19 bases between them. CDR1 and CDR2 from the germline V gene are DFQATT and SNEGSKA (reference sequence).

The V gene is TRBV11-3, the J gene TRBJ2-3; a weak D match, TRBD2 (6 bases). CDR1 and CDR2 from the germline V gene are SGHNT and YENEEA. The CDR3 is 15 amino acids. V lost 1 base, J lost 1 base, and 9 bases lay in between. CDR3 in amino acids: CASSLAGLRTDTQYF. As DNA, the CDR3 is TGTGCCAGCAGCTTAGCAGGACTACGCACAGATACGCAGTATTTT.

J is TRBJ2-3 and V is TRBV29-1; TRBD2 matches at 12 bases. Germline assignment: CDR1 SQVTM and CDR2 ANQGSEA. The ends lost 0 bases at V and 3 bases at J; junction bases unmatched: 10. The CDR3 length is 18 residues. The CDR3, as DNA: TGCAGCGTTGAAGATCGCGGGCTAGCGGGGGGGCTTACAGATACGCAGTATTTT. Its translation: CSVEDRGLAGGLTDTQYF.

This clonotype was seen a few times. CDR3 amino acids: CASSQNTFHEQYF. Here the CDR3 DNA reads TGTGCCAGCAGTCAGAATACATTCCACGAGCAGTACTTC. V and J are TRBV12-3 or TRBV12-4 and TRBJ2-7; D is uncertain. With 5 bases removed from V and 5 bases from J, the gap between germline ends came to 13 bases. The CDR3 loop spans 13 amino acids.

This clonotype was recorded many times. Compared with germline, one end of the junction differs, possibly owing to a read error. This sequence joins TRBV7-7 and TRBJ2-3; the match to TRBD1 covers 7 bases. The CDR3 spans 14 residues. CDR1 and CDR2 from the germline V gene are SSHAT and FNYEAQ (reference sequence). The CDR3: CASSLQGTTDTQYF. The CDR3 DNA reads as TGTGCTAGCAGCTTACAGGGGACCACAGATACGCAGTATTTT.

The rearrangement uses TRBV5-1 and TRBJ2-1, with D possibly being TRBD1 or TRBD2 (6 bases each). CDR1 is SGHRS, CDR2 YFSETQ, per germline. The CDR3 sequence is 14 residues long. Trimming left V 5 bases short and J 3 bases short, with 12 bases between. CDR3 loop: CASRGGLDYNEQFF. The CDR3 region has the DNA TGCGCCAGCAGAGGGGGGTTAGACTACAATGAGCAGTTCTTC.

There are many counts of this clonotype. The chain employs TRBV4-2 and TRBJ2-7; 12 bases agree with TRBD2. The CDR3 contains 19 residues. Germline V gene data show CDR1 as LGHNA and CDR2 as YNFKEQ. J was trimmed by 4 bases and V by 0 bases; bases with no gene match: 13. The CDR3 DNA sequence: TGTGCCAGCAGCCAAGATCTAGCTAGCGGGAGGGCCTCTAGGTACGAGCAGTACTTC. Protein product: CASSQDLASGRASRYEQYF.

The rearrangement links TRBV6-7 to TRBJ2-5; no firm D call. TRBV6-7 is annotated as an ORF whose role is uncertain. Trimming pared 6 bases from V and 2 bases from J, leaving 7 bases between. This CDR3 region has 12 residues. Here the CDR3 reads CASSPEQETQYF. The CDR3 DNA follows: TGTGCCAGCAGCCCTGAGCAAGAGACCCAGTACTTC.